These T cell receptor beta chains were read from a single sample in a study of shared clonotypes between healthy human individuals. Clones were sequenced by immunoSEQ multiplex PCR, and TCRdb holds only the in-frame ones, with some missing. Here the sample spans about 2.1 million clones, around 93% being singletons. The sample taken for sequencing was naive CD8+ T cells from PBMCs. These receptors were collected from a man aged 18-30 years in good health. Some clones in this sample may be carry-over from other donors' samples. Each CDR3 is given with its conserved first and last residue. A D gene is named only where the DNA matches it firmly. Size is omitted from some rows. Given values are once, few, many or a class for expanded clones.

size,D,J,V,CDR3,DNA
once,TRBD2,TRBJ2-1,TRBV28,CASSLLAAGSYNEQFF,TGTGCCAGCAGCTTACTAGCGGCGGGCTCCTACAATGAGCAGTTCTTC
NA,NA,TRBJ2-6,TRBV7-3,CASSPGNRASGANVLTF,TGTGCCAGCAGCCCCGGCAACCGGGCGTCTGGGGCCAACGTCCTGACTTTC
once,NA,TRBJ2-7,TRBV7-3,CASSVDSLYEQYF,TGTGCCAGCAGCGTGGACAGCCTCTACGAGCAGTACTTC
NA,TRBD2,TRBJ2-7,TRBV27,CASSWSGTTASWDEQYF,TGTGCCAGCAGTTGGTCCGGGACTACCGCATCTTGGGACGAGCAGTACTTC
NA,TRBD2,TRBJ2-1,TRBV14,CASSQGTSGRWNNEQFF,TGTGCCAGCAGCCAAGGGACTAGCGGGAGGTGGAACAATGAGCAGTTCTTC
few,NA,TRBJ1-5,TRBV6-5,CASSYGADQPQHF,TGTGCCAGCAGTTACGGGGCAGATCAGCCCCAGCATTTT
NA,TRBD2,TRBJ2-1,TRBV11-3,CASSASGTSEDNEQFF,TGTGCCAGCAGCGCCTCGGGGACTAGCGAGGACAATGAGCAGTTCTTC
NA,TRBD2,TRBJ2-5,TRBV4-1,CASSQVPTSGTSQETQYF,TGCGCCAGCAGCCAAGTTCCGACTAGCGGGACTTCGCAAGAGACCCAGTACTTC
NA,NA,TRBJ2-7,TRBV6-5,CASSYSITGAYEQYF,TGTGCCAGCAGTTACTCGATTACAGGAGCCTACGAGCAGTACTTC
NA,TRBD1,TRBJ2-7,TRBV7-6,CASSLGGPGQGYEQYF,TGTGCCAGCAGCTTAGGGGGACCGGGACAGGGATACGAGCAGTACTTC
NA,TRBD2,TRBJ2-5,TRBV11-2,CASSPRTSGRYQETQYF,TGTGCCAGCAGCCCGAGGACTAGCGGGAGGTACCAAGAGACCCAGTACTTC
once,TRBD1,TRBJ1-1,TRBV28,CASTPGQTNTEAFF,TGTGCCAGCACCCCGGGACAGACGAACACTGAAGCTTTCTTT
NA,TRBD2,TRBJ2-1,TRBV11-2,CASSLGEREVGTDEQFF,TGTGCCAGCAGCTTAGGGGAGCGGGAGGTTGGAACGGATGAGCAGTTCTTC